Included here is one T cell receptor (beta chain) sequence, with context. Germline values: CDR1 SGHAT, CDR2 FQNNGV. There are 14 residues in the CDR3. V shed 4 bases, J shed 6 bases, and the junction held 3 bases outside the gene matches. The entry originates in a study of cytomegalovirus exposure and HLA in healthy donors. PCR primers comprised 60 Vbeta and 13 Jbeta primers. Using immunoSEQ multiplex PCR, the repertoire was profiled, and TCRdb retains in-frame clones only, with some absent. The table shows 150,000 or so clones, with approximately 80% occurring only once. The chain couples TRBV11-2 to TRBJ1-4; 9 bases are shared with TRBD1. This clonotype was obtained from a female donor in good health and CMV-seronegative. Specimen: PBMCs. CDR3 loop: CASSSQGADEKLFF. The CDR3 DNA follows: TGTGCCAGCAGCTCACAGGGGGCCGATGAAAAACTGTTTTTT.